The rows below give T cell receptor beta chains drawn from one sample of a study of blood T cell repertoires in COVID-19. The method was immunoSEQ multiplex PCR; TCRdb's version includes in-frame clones alone and lacks a portion of them. The sample comprises 250,000 to 300,000 clones, about nine tenths of which are singletons, and 2% to 2.5% rests with the top ten. The source material was peripheral blood. Every receptor here comes from a woman aged 45-60 years who had recovered from COVID-19. Each CDR3 is given with its conserved first and last residue. Fields, in order: J gene, V gene, clone size, D gene, CDR3 DNA, CDR3 protein. D genes are given only for firm matches. Clone size is not always given. Where it is, it says once, few, many or a class for expanded clones.

J gene: TRBJ1-1
V gene: TRBV5-4
clone size: .
D gene: TRBD1
CDR3 DNA: TGTGCCAGCAGCCTATTCGGGACAGGGGGCACTGAAGCTTTCTTT
CDR3 protein: CASSLFGTGGTEAFF

J gene: TRBJ1-2
V gene: TRBV7-2
clone size: .
D gene: TRBD1
CDR3 DNA: TGTGCCAGCAGCTCTGGGTCAGGGGGCTATGGCTACACCTTC
CDR3 protein: CASSSGSGGYGYTF

J gene: TRBJ2-7
V gene: TRBV2
clone size: once
D gene: .
CDR3 DNA: TGTGCCAGCAGTGACCCGGGACTCTCGAGCTCCTACGAGCAGTACTTC
CDR3 protein: CASSDPGLSSSYEQYF

J gene: TRBJ2-6
V gene: TRBV7-2
clone size: once
D gene: .
CDR3 DNA: TGTGCCAGCAGCTTAGAGGCGCTGATCGGAGCCACTGGGGCCAACGTCCTGACTTTC
CDR3 protein: CASSLEALIGATGANVLTF

J gene: TRBJ1-5
V gene: TRBV19
clone size: .
D gene: .
CDR3 DNA: TGTGCCAGTAGTATAGATCGGGGTTATTCGGGTCAGCCCCAGCATTTT
CDR3 protein: CASSIDRGYSGQPQHF

J gene: TRBJ2-1
V gene: TRBV6-2/TRBV6-3
clone size: .
D gene: TRBD2
CDR3 DNA: TGTGCCAGCAGCCCTAGCGGGAGAATCCTCTCCTACAATGAGCAGTTCTTC
CDR3 protein: CASSPSGRILSYNEQFF

J gene: TRBJ2-5
V gene: TRBV27
clone size: .
D gene: .
CDR3 DNA: TGTGCCAGCACCTTAGGGGGGACCCAGTACTTC
CDR3 protein: CASTLGGTQYF

J gene: TRBJ2-5
V gene: TRBV21-1
clone size: .
D gene: .
CDR3 DNA: TGTGCCAGCAGCAAAGTGGGGTGGGAGCTCGACCTGAGCCTTACGATAAGAGATCAAGAGACCCAGTACTTC
CDR3 protein: CASSKVGWELDLSLTIRDQETQYF

J gene: TRBJ1-2
V gene: TRBV2
clone size: .
D gene: .
CDR3 DNA: TGTGCCAGCACCAGGGGAACCTATGGCTACACCTTC
CDR3 protein: CASTRGTYGYTF

J gene: TRBJ2-7
V gene: TRBV11-2
clone size: few
D gene: TRBD2
CDR3 DNA: TGTGCCAGCAGATCGAGACTAGCGGGAGGCGAGCAGTACTTC
CDR3 protein: CASRSRLAGGEQYF

J gene: TRBJ1-6
V gene: TRBV19
clone size: .
D gene: .
CDR3 DNA: TGTGCCAGTAGTATAGAGGGGCTGGGGTATTCACCCCTCCACTTT
CDR3 protein: CASSIEGLGYSPLHF

J gene: TRBJ2-5
V gene: TRBV5-4
clone size: .
D gene: .
CDR3 DNA: TGTGCCAGCAGCTTGTACCCCAGCCAAGAGACCCAGTACTTC
CDR3 protein: CASSLYPSQETQYF

J gene: TRBJ2-5
V gene: TRBV10-1
clone size: .
D gene: TRBD2
CDR3 DNA: TGCGCCAGCAATCCTAGCGGGTTCCAAGAGACCCAGTACTTC
CDR3 protein: CASNPSGFQETQYF

J gene: TRBJ2-7
V gene: TRBV19
clone size: .
D gene: TRBD1
CDR3 DNA: TGTGCCAGTAGTACGAAGGGACAGGGGCTATCCTACGAGCAGTACTTC
CDR3 protein: CASSTKGQGLSYEQYF

J gene: TRBJ1-3
V gene: TRBV5-4
clone size: few
D gene: .
CDR3 DNA: TGTGCCAGCCAACAGGGTCAAACTGGAAACACCATATATTTT
CDR3 protein: CASQQGQTGNTIYF

J gene: TRBJ1-1
V gene: TRBV9
clone size: .
D gene: .
CDR3 DNA: TGTGCCAGCAGCGTAGGAGGGGGTCAGGGCACTGAAGCTTTCTTT
CDR3 protein: CASSVGGGQGTEAFF

J gene: TRBJ1-2
V gene: TRBV10-3
clone size: once
D gene: .
CDR3 DNA: TGTGCCTTATACCGGGACGGGGGAAACTATGGCTACACCTTC
CDR3 protein: CALYRDGGNYGYTF

J gene: TRBJ1-6
V gene: TRBV28
clone size: .
D gene: .
CDR3 DNA: TGTGCCTCCCGGGTCTCTAATTCACCCCTCCACTTT
CDR3 protein: CASRVSNSPLHF

J gene: TRBJ1-2
V gene: TRBV7-8
clone size: few
D gene: .
CDR3 DNA: TGTGCCGGGTCGACAGGACGTGCTATGGGCTACACCTTC
CDR3 protein: CAGSTGRAMGYTF

J gene: TRBJ2-7
V gene: TRBV4-2
clone size: .
D gene: .
CDR3 DNA: TGTGCCAGCAGCCCCCAGGGGCCCTATTCCTACGAGCAGTACTTC
CDR3 protein: CASSPQGPYSYEQYF

J gene: TRBJ1-1
V gene: TRBV12-3/TRBV12-4
clone size: .
D gene: .
CDR3 DNA: TGTGCCAGCAGTTATACAGGGAGCACTGAAGCTTTCTTT
CDR3 protein: CASSYTGSTEAFF

J gene: TRBJ2-1
V gene: TRBV5-1
clone size: .
D gene: TRBD2
CDR3 DNA: TGCGCCAGCAGCTTAGGGACTAGCGGGAAGAATGAGCAGTTCTTC
CDR3 protein: CASSLGTSGKNEQFF

J gene: TRBJ2-5
V gene: TRBV6-5
clone size: .
D gene: TRBD2
CDR3 DNA: TGTGCCAGTTCTAGCGGGAGGGAGACCCAGTACTTC
CDR3 protein: CASSSGRETQYF

J gene: TRBJ1-2
V gene: TRBV2
clone size: .
D gene: .
CDR3 DNA: TGTGCCAGCAGTGTGGGGGCGAGCTATGGCTACACCTTC
CDR3 protein: CASSVGASYGYTF

J gene: TRBJ2-3
V gene: TRBV24-1
clone size: .
D gene: TRBD2
CDR3 DNA: TGTGCCACCAGTGACTTCGGACTAGCGGGACGCCCCGATACGCAGTATTTT
CDR3 protein: CATSDFGLAGRPDTQYF

J gene: TRBJ1-1
V gene: TRBV7-2
clone size: .
D gene: TRBD1
CDR3 DNA: TGTGCCAGCAGCCCCCTCACAGGGGTCCGCGGGAACACTGAAGCTTTCTTT
CDR3 protein: CASSPLTGVRGNTEAFF

J gene: TRBJ1-5
V gene: TRBV30
clone size: .
D gene: .
CDR3 DNA: TGTGCCTGGGGAACAGGGCTGGGGAATCAGCCCCAGCATTTT
CDR3 protein: CAWGTGLGNQPQHF

J gene: TRBJ2-5
V gene: TRBV27
clone size: few
D gene: .
CDR3 DNA: TGTGCCAGCAGTTTACGGTCCCACCAAGAGACCCAGTACTTC
CDR3 protein: CASSLRSHQETQYF

J gene: TRBJ1-2
V gene: TRBV7-2
clone size: once
D gene: .
CDR3 DNA: TGTGCCAGCAGCTTTGGGCAGACTAACTATGGCTACACCTTC
CDR3 protein: CASSFGQTNYGYTF

J gene: TRBJ2-5
V gene: TRBV4-2
clone size: once
D gene: .
CDR3 DNA: TGTGCCAGCAGCCTGGAAGGTAGCGGCTTCCAAGAGACCCAGTACTTC
CDR3 protein: CASSLEGSGFQETQYF

J gene: TRBJ1-1
V gene: TRBV7-2
clone size: .
D gene: .
CDR3 DNA: TGTGCCAGCAGCTTAGCGGGGAGCCTCACTGAAGCTTTCTTT
CDR3 protein: CASSLAGSLTEAFF

J gene: TRBJ2-3
V gene: TRBV5-1
clone size: few
D gene: .
CDR3 DNA: TGCGCCAGCAGCTTGGGGTTATTCGGGTCAGATACGCAGTATTTT
CDR3 protein: CASSLGLFGSDTQYF

J gene: TRBJ2-1
V gene: TRBV15
clone size: .
D gene: .
CDR3 DNA: TGTGCCACCAGCAGCACGGGGGACCATGAGCAGTTCTTC
CDR3 protein: CATSSTGDHEQFF

J gene: TRBJ2-5
V gene: TRBV7-3
clone size: .
D gene: TRBD2
CDR3 DNA: TGTGCCAGCAGCTTTCTAGCGGGAGAACGCGAGACCCAGTACTTC
CDR3 protein: CASSFLAGERETQYF

J gene: TRBJ1-4
V gene: TRBV5-4
clone size: .
D gene: .
CDR3 DNA: TGTGCCGCAGGGTCCACTAATGAAAAACTGTTTTTT
CDR3 protein: CAAGSTNEKLFF

J gene: TRBJ2-7
V gene: TRBV21-1
clone size: .
D gene: .
CDR3 DNA: .
CDR3 protein: CASSNYQCGTAKTYEQYF

J gene: TRBJ1-5
V gene: TRBV4-3
clone size: .
D gene: .
CDR3 DNA: TGCGCCAGCAGCCAAGAGGCAGGAAGCAATCAGCCCCAGCATTTT
CDR3 protein: CASSQEAGSNQPQHF

J gene: TRBJ2-3
V gene: TRBV4-3
clone size: once
D gene: TRBD2
CDR3 DNA: TGCGCCAGCAGCCAAGGCGCCGGCGGGAGAGCAACAGATACGCAGTATTTT
CDR3 protein: CASSQGAGGRATDTQYF

J gene: TRBJ1-5
V gene: TRBV4-2
clone size: few
D gene: .
CDR3 DNA: TGTGCCAGCAGCCCTACCGGGCAGTCGGAGGAGCCCCAGCATTTT
CDR3 protein: CASSPTGQSEEPQHF

J gene: TRBJ2-5
V gene: TRBV5-1
clone size: .
D gene: .
CDR3 DNA: TGCGCCAGCAGCCCGGAGGGTGGGGAGACCCAGTACTTC
CDR3 protein: CASSPEGGETQYF

J gene: TRBJ2-1
V gene: TRBV29-1
clone size: .
D gene: .
CDR3 DNA: TGCAGCGTTGAAAGCTGGGGGGGCGGCAATGAGCAGTTCTTC
CDR3 protein: CSVESWGGGNEQFF

J gene: TRBJ2-7
V gene: TRBV21-1
clone size: .
D gene: .
CDR3 DNA: TGTGCCAGCAGCACCCTGCCGACCGGGGACAGGGGAGTAGGCGAGCAGTACTTC
CDR3 protein: CASSTLPTGDRGVGEQYF

J gene: TRBJ2-2
V gene: TRBV19
clone size: few
D gene: TRBD1
CDR3 DNA: TGTGCCAGCAAGAGGGACAGTCGCAGGGAGCTGTTTTTT
CDR3 protein: CASKRDSRRELFF

J gene: TRBJ2-7
V gene: TRBV9
clone size: .
D gene: TRBD1
CDR3 DNA: TGTGCCAGCAGCGTAGGTGGGACAGGGGTTCCCTACGAGCAGTACTTC
CDR3 protein: CASSVGGTGVPYEQYF

J gene: TRBJ2-1
V gene: TRBV9
clone size: .
D gene: TRBD2
CDR3 DNA: TGTGCCAGCAGCGCTACTAGCGGGAGTAAACATGAGCAGTTCTTC
CDR3 protein: CASSATSGSKHEQFF

J gene: TRBJ2-7
V gene: TRBV10-3
clone size: .
D gene: TRBD2
CDR3 DNA: TGTGCCATCAGTGAGCTCGGGACTAGCGGGAGTGAGCAGTACTTC
CDR3 protein: CAISELGTSGSEQYF

J gene: TRBJ1-6
V gene: TRBV4-3
clone size: .
D gene: .
CDR3 DNA: TGCGCCAGCAGTCGGGGTCTGCAGGGGACACCCCTCCACTTT
CDR3 protein: CASSRGLQGTPLHF

J gene: TRBJ1-1
V gene: TRBV7-2
clone size: .
D gene: .
CDR3 DNA: TGTGCCAGCAGCTACTCCCATACGGTACACACTGAAGCTTTCTTT
CDR3 protein: CASSYSHTVHTEAFF